The present T cell receptor beta chain was sequenced within a study of blood T cell repertoires in COVID-19 (dated by TCRdb to 2018 to 2020). Background on the whole study: Collaborator samples came from the United States, Italy and Spain and covered acute and convalescent phases of COVID-19. The prospective study material was composed of cDNA or gDNA derived from T cells, B-cell-depleted T cells, or PBMCs. Deeply sampled blood TCRbeta repertoires from subjects exposed to, actively infected with, or recovered from COVID-19 were included in the dataset. The repertoires were released in a freely available public database intended as a resource for research on the immune response to SARS-CoV-2. Samples came from the ongoing ImmuneRACE study (first 160 participants) plus 1,254 subjects from 6 global collaborators. The sample metadata nearly always contained a de-identified subject ID, COVID-19 status, age in years and sex. Where available, HLA class I and class II types were taken from metadata supplied by the sample provider and were not determined by assay-based typing.

TCRbeta CDR3 regions were amplified from genomic DNA by means of the immunoSEQ Assay, a bias-controlled multiplex PCR. The study's processing was this. The number of nucleated cells in each sample was estimated from the amplification of reference gene primers within the assay. To quantify the absolute abundance of each unique TCRbeta CDR3 rearrangement, sequence reads were collapsed and filtered. For each sample, productive Simpson clonality was calculated as the square root of Simpson's diversity index over productive rearrangements. TCRdb holds this immuneACCESS table with in-frame rearrangements only. Some clones are missing; in checked studies, unresolved V genes explain under half, and the rest has no known cause. V and J calls and clone size are as listed in that table; D and trimming were resolved from the DNA. The sample contains 200,000 to 250,000 clones, about 85% of them found a single time. Together, the top ten hold 1.5% to 2% of the sample.

CDR1 is given as MNHEY and CDR2 as SMNVEV, both from the germline V gene (reference sequence). The CDR3 runs 14 amino acids, cysteine and phenylalanine included. Only the CDR3 region is kept as DNA, spanning 42 bases read in frame from base 1. V trim: 5 bases; J trim: 4 bases; unmatched bases: 5. Points the paper makes about the study in general: The quantity of clinical and demographic metadata differed by source and by participant and was supplied without curation.

The collaborating institutions used their own protocols to collect whole blood in K2EDTA tubes. Collaborator samples were shipped for TCRbeta analysis as frozen whole blood, isolated PBMCs, or DNA extracted from either sample type. Regarding this clone: Its antigen is currently not known. No clone much larger than this one lies a single base away; base qualities are absent.

Sequencing was done on a sample of peripheral blood. Recombination joined TRBV27 with TRBJ2-1, and 7 junctional nucleotides match TRBD1. The TCR sequence derives from a man aged 65-85 years with acute or convalescent COVID-19. The nucleotide sequence is TGTGCCAGCAGTCCGACAGGGCCATACAATGAGCAGTTCTTC. Its amino acids are CASSPTGPYNEQFF.